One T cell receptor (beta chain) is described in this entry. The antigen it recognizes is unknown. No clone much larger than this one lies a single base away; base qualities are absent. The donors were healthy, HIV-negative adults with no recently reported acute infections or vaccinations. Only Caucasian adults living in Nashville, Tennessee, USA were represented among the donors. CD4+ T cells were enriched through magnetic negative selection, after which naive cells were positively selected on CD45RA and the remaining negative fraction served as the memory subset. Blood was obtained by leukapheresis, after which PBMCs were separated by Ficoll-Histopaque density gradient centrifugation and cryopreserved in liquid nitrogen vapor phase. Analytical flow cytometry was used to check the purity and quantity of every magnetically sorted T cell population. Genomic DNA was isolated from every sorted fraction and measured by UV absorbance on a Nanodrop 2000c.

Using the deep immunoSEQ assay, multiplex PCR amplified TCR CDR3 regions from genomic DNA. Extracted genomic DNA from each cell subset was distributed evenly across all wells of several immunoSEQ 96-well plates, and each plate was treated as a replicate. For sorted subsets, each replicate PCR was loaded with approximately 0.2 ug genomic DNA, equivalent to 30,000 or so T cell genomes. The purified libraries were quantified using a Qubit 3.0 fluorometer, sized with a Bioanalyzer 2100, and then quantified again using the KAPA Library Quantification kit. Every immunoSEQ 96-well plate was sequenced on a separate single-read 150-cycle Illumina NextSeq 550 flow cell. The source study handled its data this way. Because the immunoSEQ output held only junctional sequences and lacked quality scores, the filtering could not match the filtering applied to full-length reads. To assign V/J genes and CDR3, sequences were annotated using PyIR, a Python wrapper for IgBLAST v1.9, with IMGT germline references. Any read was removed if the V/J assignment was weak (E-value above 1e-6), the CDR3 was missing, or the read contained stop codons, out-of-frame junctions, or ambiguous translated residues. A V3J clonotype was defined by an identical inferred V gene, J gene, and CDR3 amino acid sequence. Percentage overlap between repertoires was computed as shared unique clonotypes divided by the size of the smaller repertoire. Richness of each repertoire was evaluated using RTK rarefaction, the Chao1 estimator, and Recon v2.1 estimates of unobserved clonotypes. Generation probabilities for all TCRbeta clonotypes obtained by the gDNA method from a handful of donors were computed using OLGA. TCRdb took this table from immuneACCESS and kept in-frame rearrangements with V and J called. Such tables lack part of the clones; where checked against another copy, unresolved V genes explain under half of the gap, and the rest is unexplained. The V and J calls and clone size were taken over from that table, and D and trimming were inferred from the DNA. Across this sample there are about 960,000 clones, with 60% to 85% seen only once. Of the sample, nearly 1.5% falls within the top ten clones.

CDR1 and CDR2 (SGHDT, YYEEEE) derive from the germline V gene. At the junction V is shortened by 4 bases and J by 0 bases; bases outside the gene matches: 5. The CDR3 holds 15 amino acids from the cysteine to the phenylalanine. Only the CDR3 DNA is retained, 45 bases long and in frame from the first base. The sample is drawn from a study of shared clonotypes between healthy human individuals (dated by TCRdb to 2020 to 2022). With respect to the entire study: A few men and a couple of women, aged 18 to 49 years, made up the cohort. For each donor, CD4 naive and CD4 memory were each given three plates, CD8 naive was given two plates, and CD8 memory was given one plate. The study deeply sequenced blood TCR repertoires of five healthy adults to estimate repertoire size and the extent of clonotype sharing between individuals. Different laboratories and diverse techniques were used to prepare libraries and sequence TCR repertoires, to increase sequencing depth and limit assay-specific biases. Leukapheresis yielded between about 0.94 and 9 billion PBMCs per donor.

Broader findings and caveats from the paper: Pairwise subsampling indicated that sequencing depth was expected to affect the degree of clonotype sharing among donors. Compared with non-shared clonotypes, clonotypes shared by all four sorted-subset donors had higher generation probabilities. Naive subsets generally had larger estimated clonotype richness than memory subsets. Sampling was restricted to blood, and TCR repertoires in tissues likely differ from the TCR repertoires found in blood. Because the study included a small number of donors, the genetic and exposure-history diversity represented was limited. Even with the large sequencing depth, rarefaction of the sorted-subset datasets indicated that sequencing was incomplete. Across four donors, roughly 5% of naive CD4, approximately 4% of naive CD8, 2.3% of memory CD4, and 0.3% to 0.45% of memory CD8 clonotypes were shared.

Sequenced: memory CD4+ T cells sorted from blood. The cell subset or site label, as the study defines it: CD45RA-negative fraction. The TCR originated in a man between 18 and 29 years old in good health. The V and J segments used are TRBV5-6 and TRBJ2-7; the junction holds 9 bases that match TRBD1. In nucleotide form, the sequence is TGTGCCAGCAGCGGGGACAGGGCCTCCTCCTACGAGCAGTACTTC. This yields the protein CASSGDRASSYEQYF.